This TCR beta chain was identified during a study of control samples from healthy donors and cancer patients (dated by TCRdb to 2018 to 2021). The CDR3 measures 14 amino acids from cysteine to phenylalanine. The kept DNA is CDR3 alone, 42 bases in frame from the first base. V loses 1 base of germline sequence and J loses 0 bases, and the interval between the two ends is 6 bases. CDR1 and CDR2, looked up from the germline V gene (reference sequence), are SEHNR and FQNEAQ. About this clone: Its antigen remains unidentified. No much larger clonotype is one base removed from it; base qualities were not supplied.

The library relied on the immunoSEQ multiplex PCR assay. As stored in TCRdb, this immuneACCESS dataset retains in-frame rearrangements with V and J assigned. A fraction of the clones does not appear; measured against another copy, unresolved V genes explain less than half of the discrepancy, and the remainder lacks a known reason. The sample profile shows roughly 120,000 clones; about 92% of them were found once. The ten largest clones capture under 2% of the sample. Sequenced material: PBMCs. The clonotype comes from a man aged 45-65 years with head and neck cancer. The rearranged segments are TRBV7-9 and TRBJ1-2; no D segment can be confidently identified. The CDR3: CASSLGAANYGYTF. The sequenced DNA is TGTGCCAGCAGCTTAGGTGCGGCTAACTATGGCTACACCTTC.